The 18 T cell receptor beta chains reported below all come from one sample, sequenced in a study of blood T cell repertoires in COVID-19. Profiling relied on immunoSEQ multiplex PCR, and the TCRdb table lists in-frame clones only, not all of them. This sample has about 320,000 clones; approximately 90% occur once, and the top ten carry approximately 5%. Sequences were obtained from PBMCs or T cells enriched from blood (not recorded which). These receptors were taken from a woman in her 30s who had recovered from COVID-19.

The J gene is TRBJ1-5, the V gene TRBV2; D unresolved. The CDR3 extends over 14 amino acids. Germline assignment: CDR1 SNHLY and CDR2 FYNNEI. Trimming removed 6 bases from V and 4 bases from J, with 13 bases in between. CDR3 in amino acids: CASSRGRENQPQHF. DNA for the CDR3: TGTGCCAGCAGCCGTGGTAGGGAGAATCAGCCCCAGCATTTT.

The genes are TRBV10-3 and TRBJ1-2, with 11 bases aligning to TRBD1. The CDR3 length is 15 residues. Trimming took 5 bases from V and 6 from J; bases not matched to a gene: 8. Germline V gene data show CDR1 as ENHRY and CDR2 as SYGVKD. This CDR3 is CAISSAGTGGDGYTF. Written as DNA, the CDR3 is TGTGCCATCAGTTCCGCCGGGACAGGGGGTGATGGCTACACCTTC.

V is TRBV5-1 and J is TRBJ2-3; perhaps TRBD2 as D (5 bases). V lost 5 bases and J 3 bases, leaving 7 bases between the germline ends. The CDR3 consists of 12 residues. Germline CDR1 reads SGHRS; CDR2 reads YFSETQ. CDR3 loop: CASRRDTDTQYF. For the CDR3, the DNA is TGCGCCAGCAGGAGGGATACAGATACGCAGTATTTT.

V gene TRBV6-5 combines with J gene TRBJ2-5; possible D gene TRBD2, 6 bases. Per the germline V gene, CDR1 is MNHEY and CDR2 is SVGAGI. CDR3 size: 13 residues. Trimming took off 7 bases at V and 1 base at J, with 10 bases between the two ends. The CDR3 loop reads CASTRDFQETQYF. CDR3 coding DNA: TGTGCCAGCACCAGGGACTTCCAAGAGACCCAGTACTTC.

The chain carries TRBV27 and TRBJ1-4; TRBD1 might be the D (6 bases). Germline values: CDR1 MNHEY, CDR2 SMNVEV (reference sequence). The length of the CDR3 is 14 residues. V lost 3 bases and J 9 bases, leaving 14 bases between the germline ends. The CDR3 DNA reads as TGTGCCAGCAGTTTCAGGGGCCAACCCAAAAAACTGTTTTTT. This translates into CASSFRGQPKKLFF.

The V and J genes are TRBV9 and TRBJ2-5, with D perhaps matching TRBD1 (5 bases). The CDR3 contains 14 residues. Germline assignment: CDR1 SGDLS and CDR2 YYNGEE. Trimming pared 0 bases from V and 2 bases from J, leaving 8 bases between. This chain's CDR3 is CASSVGRAQETQYF. The CDR3 bases are TGTGCCAGCAGCGTAGGCAGGGCTCAAGAGACCCAGTACTTC.

Only one count was recorded for this clone. The rearrangement uses TRBV5-1 and TRBJ1-2, with TRBD1 identical over 8 bases. The CDR3 length is 13 residues. Trimming at V came to 4 bases and at J to 4 bases, leaving 3 bases not matched to a gene. In germline, CDR1 is SGHRS, CDR2 YFSETQ. The CDR3 nucleotides read TGCGCCAGCAGCCTGGGACAGGTCTATGGCTACACCTTC. The encoded protein is CASSLGQVYGYTF.

This sequence joins TRBV11-2 and TRBJ2-1, with D possibly matching TRBD2 (5 bases). There are 14 residues in the CDR3. The V and J ends lost 4 bases and 5 bases respectively, with 12 bases between them. CDR1 and CDR2 from the germline V gene are SGHAT and FQNNGV. The CDR3 reads CASSSRTVDNEQFF. The CDR3 nucleotides read TGTGCCAGCAGCTCCCGGACTGTGGACAATGAGCAGTTCTTC.

The chain has TRBV3-1 (or the pseudogene TRBV3-2) and TRBJ2-1; D is perhaps TRBD1 (6 bases). The V and J ends lost 2 bases and 5 bases respectively, with 10 bases between them. The CDR3 has 14 amino acids. Germline V lookup: CDR1 LGHDT, CDR2 YNNKEL (reference sequence). The CDR3 loop reads CASSQSDRNNEQFF. The CDR3 DNA follows: TGTGCCAGCAGCCAATCGGACAGAAACAATGAGCAGTTCTTC.

This chain uses TRBV30 with TRBJ1-6; perhaps TRBD1 as D (5 bases). The CDR3 runs 13 residues. V dropped 2 bases and J dropped 8 bases, with 10 bases sitting between them. The germline V gene has CDR1 GTSNPN and CDR2 SVGIG (reference sequence). The CDR3 region is CAWSPQTDSPLHF. CDR3 DNA: TGTGCCTGGAGTCCACAGACAGATTCACCCCTCCACTTT.

This clone has only a few counts. V and J are TRBV11-2 and TRBJ1-6, with a possible D match to TRBD1 (5 bases). There are 15 residues in the CDR3. V was cut by 7 bases and J by 13 bases, with 23 bases left in between. Germline V gene sequence: CDR1 SGHAT, CDR2 FQNNGV. DNA for the CDR3: TGTGCCAGCACTATCTGGACATCCCAACATGGGCCCCTCCACTTT. Its translation is CASTIWTSQHGPLHF. Full variable domain (missing parts from reference TRBV11-2 and TRBJ1-6): EAGVAQSPRYKIIEKRQSVAFWCNPISGHATLYWYQQILGQGPKLLIQFQNNGVVDDSQLPKDRFSAERLKGVDSTLKIQPAKLEDSAVYLCASTIWTSQHGPLHFGNGTRLTVT.

This clone turned up a few times. This sequence joins TRBV12-3 or TRBV12-4 and TRBJ2-7, with a weak D call TRBD1 (5 bases). V lost 4 bases and J lost 2, with 9 bases in between. This CDR3 region has 13 residues. The CDR3 loop is CASSWGTTYEQYF. CDR3 in DNA: TGTGCCAGCAGTTGGGGCACCACCTACGAGCAGTACTTC.

V usage is TRBV7-2 and J usage is TRBJ1-5; 7 bases agree with TRBD1. Germline V gives CDR1 SGHTA, CDR2 FQGNSA. The V and J ends lost 4 bases and 2 bases, in that order; junction bases with no gene match: 2. This CDR3 has 14 residues. CDR3 sequence: CASSSGQGNQPQHF. CDR3 coding DNA: TGTGCCAGCAGCTCTGGACAGGGCAATCAGCCCCAGCATTTT.

The chain combines TRBV18 with TRBJ1-1; a possible D gene is TRBD1 (6 bases). This CDR3 has 13 amino acids. Germline V CDR1 and CDR2: KGHSH, LQKENI. V lost 6 bases and J 0 bases, leaving 8 bases between the germline ends. This chain's CDR3 is CASSGQMNTEAFF. The CDR3 coding sequence is TGTGCCAGCTCCGGACAGATGAACACTGAAGCTTTCTTT.

The CDR3 protein is CASSNVGGDTGELFF. The CDR3 bases are TGCGCCAGCAGTAATGTCGGGGGGGACACCGGGGAGCTGTTTTTT. The gene calls are TRBV10-1 and TRBJ2-2; TRBD2 agrees at 8 bases. J was trimmed by 3 bases and V by 5 bases; bases with no gene match: 5. The CDR3 length is 15 residues. CDR1 is WNHNN, CDR2 SYGVQD, per germline (reference sequence).

The rearrangement uses TRBV10-3 and TRBJ1-1; 8 bases map to TRBD1. V was pared by 2 bases and J by 4 bases, with 3 bases of the junction left unmatched. CDR3 length: 14 residues. From germline, CDR1 is ENHRY and CDR2 SYGVKD. CDR3 in amino acids: CAISERQGSTEAFF. The CDR3 bases are TGTGCCATCAGTGAGCGACAGGGGTCCACTGAAGCTTTCTTT.

This chain joins TRBV2 and TRBJ1-2; TRBD1 matches at 7 bases. Germline V gives CDR1 SNHLY, CDR2 FYNNEI. The CDR3 totals 15 residues. Trimming cost V 5 bases and J 1 base; bases outside gene matches: 7. The CDR3 protein is CASSLGTAINYGYTF. CDR3 bases: TGTGCCAGCAGTCTCGGGACAGCTATTAACTATGGCTACACCTTC.

The chain recombines TRBV10-3 with TRBJ2-3; TRBD2 might be the D (5 bases). The CDR3 has 13 amino acids. Germline V gene lookup returns CDR1 ENHRY and CDR2 SYGVKD. The V and J ends lost 10 bases and 3 bases respectively, with 14 bases between them. CDR3 sequence: CATRTGGTDTQYF. In DNA, the CDR3 is TGTGCCACCCGGACTGGAGGAACAGATACGCAGTATTTT.